These T cell receptor beta chains were read from a single sample in a study of T cells in localized non-small cell lung cancer. Data came from immunoSEQ multiplex PCR; TCRdb stores just in-frame clones and leaves some out. Among fewer than 8,000 clones, approximately 45% were seen once, and the ten largest hold roughly 3.8%. Source: lymph node tissue, taken before any cancer treatment. These receptors were obtained from a man aged 35 to 69 with stage I lung adenocarcinoma. Both conserved end residues are part of each CDR3. D genes are given only for firm matches. A clone size is listed for some rows: how often the clone was seen (once, few, many), or a class if it is expanded.

>-|TRBV9|TRBJ2-1|-
CASSFGDSNNEQFF
TGTGCCAGCAGTTTCGGGGACTCGAACAATGAGCAGTTCTTC
>TRBD2|TRBV5-1|TRBJ2-2|-
CASSLVGLASGELFF
TGCGCCAGCAGCTTGGTAGGACTAGCCTCCGGGGAGCTGTTTTTT
>-|TRBV28|TRBJ1-4|-
CAGGRPNEKLFF
TGTGCCGGGGGACGGCCGAATGAAAAACTGTTTTTT
>TRBD1|TRBV10-3|TRBJ2-5|few
CAISESRTGVETQYF
TGTGCCATCAGTGAGTCGAGGACAGGGGTAGAGACCCAGTACTTC
>TRBD1|TRBV28|TRBJ1-6|-
CASTTGDKSSYNSPLHF
TGTGCCAGCACCACAGGGGACAAGAGCTCCTATAATTCACCCCTCCACTTT
>-|TRBV9|TRBJ2-5|few
CASSSGEPRETQYF
TGTGCCAGCAGCTCGGGAGAACCTCGAGAGACCCAGTACTTC
>-|TRBV6-8|TRBJ1-5|-
CASIPVLWGNQPQHF
TGTGCCAGCATTCCGGTCCTCTGGGGCAATCAGCCCCAGCATTTT
>TRBD1|TRBV28|TRBJ1-1|few
CASSPPTGLNTEAFF
TGTGCCAGCAGTCCCCCGACAGGGTTGAACACTGAAGCTTTCTTT
>TRBD2|TRBV7-1|TRBJ2-7|-
CASSVESGSSYEQYF
TGTGCCAGCAGCGTAGAAAGCGGGAGCTCCTACGAGCAGTACTTC
>-|TRBV5-1|TRBJ1-5|-
CASSLGGGRYQPQHF
TGCGCCAGCAGCTTGGGAGGGGGTCGCTATCAGCCCCAGCATTTT
>-|TRBV28|TRBJ2-2|few
CASSLSVGELFF
TGTGCCAGCAGTTTAAGCGTCGGGGAGCTGTTTTTT
>-|TRBV6-8|TRBJ2-7|few
CASSYGASYEQYF
TGTGCCAGCAGTTACGGGGCGTCCTACGAGCAGTACTTC
>TRBD1|TRBV9|TRBJ2-1|-
CASSDRPGQLNEQFF
TGTGCCAGCAGCGACAGGCCGGGACAGTTGAATGAGCAGTTCTTC
>TRBD1|TRBV28|TRBJ1-5|-
CASRRGQASNQPQHF
TGTGCCAGCAGGCGTGGACAGGCAAGCAATCAGCCCCAGCATTTT
>-|TRBV5-1|TRBJ1-2|-
CASSLSGLANYGYTF
TGCGCCAGCAGCTTGAGTGGCCTCGCTAACTATGGCTACACCTTC
>TRBD1|TRBV11-3|TRBJ2-1|-
CASSLVSRGSEQFF
TGTGCCAGCAGCTTAGTGTCCAGGGGGAGTGAGCAGTTCTTC
>-|TRBV4-1|TRBJ2-7|-
CASSLQTSYEQYF
TGCGCCAGCAGCCTGCAGACTAGCTACGAGCAGTACTTC
>-|TRBV19|TRBJ1-3|-
CASSPRGTAAGNTIYF
TGTGCCAGTAGTCCCAGGGGAACAGCTGCTGGAAACACCATATATTTT
>TRBD2|TRBV19|TRBJ2-2|-
CASGPGLAGTGELFF
TGTGCCAGCGGACCGGGACTAGCCGGCACGGGGGAGCTGTTTTTT
>-|TRBV29-1|TRBJ2-5|-
CSVVGRFLETQYF
TGCAGCGTTGTGGGGAGGTTCTTAGAGACCCAGTACTTC
>TRBD2|TRBV29-1|TRBJ2-1|-
CSVEGTSGGNNEQFF
TGCAGCGTTGAAGGCACTAGCGGGGGGAACAATGAGCAGTTCTTC
>-|TRBV11-3|TRBJ2-7|-
CASSRTGQPDYEQYF
TGTGCCAGCAGCCGAACGGGGCAGCCAGACTACGAGCAGTACTTC
>TRBD1|TRBV28|TRBJ2-7|-
CASSIQGANEQYF
TGTGCCAGCAGTATACAGGGGGCGAACGAGCAGTACTTC
>-|TRBV19|TRBJ1-1|-
CASSNDVGVGAFF
TGTGCCAGTAGTAACGACGTGGGGGTCGGAGCTTTCTTT
>TRBD2|TRBV15|TRBJ2-3|-
CATSSWSGGGTTDTQYF
TGTGCCACCAGCAGTTGGTCTGGCGGGGGGACCACAGATACGCAGTATTTT
>-|TRBV18|TRBJ2-2|once
CASSPSHDRNTGELFF
TGTGCCAGCTCACCATCACACGACAGGAACACCGGGGAGCTGTTTTTT
>TRBD2|TRBV28|TRBJ2-5|few
CASSPSGVQETQYF
TGTGCCAGCAGCCCTAGCGGGGTACAAGAGACCCAGTACTTC
>TRBD2|TRBV9|TRBJ2-7|few
CASSVSGVSPNEQYF
TGTGCCAGCAGCGTAAGCGGGGTCTCTCCCAACGAGCAGTACTTC
>-|TRBV1|TRBJ2-7|-
CASSQEGQATLGEQYF
TGCGCCAGCAGCCAAGAGGGTCAGGCAACCTTAGGGGAGCAGTACTTC
>-|TRBV19|TRBJ2-1|few
CATTGHGYNEQFF
TGTGCCACCACGGGACACGGTTACAATGAGCAGTTCTTC
>-|TRBV19|TRBJ1-2|-
CASTGAGAGYGYTF
TGTGCCAGTACCGGGGCAGGGGCAGGCTATGGCTACACCTTC